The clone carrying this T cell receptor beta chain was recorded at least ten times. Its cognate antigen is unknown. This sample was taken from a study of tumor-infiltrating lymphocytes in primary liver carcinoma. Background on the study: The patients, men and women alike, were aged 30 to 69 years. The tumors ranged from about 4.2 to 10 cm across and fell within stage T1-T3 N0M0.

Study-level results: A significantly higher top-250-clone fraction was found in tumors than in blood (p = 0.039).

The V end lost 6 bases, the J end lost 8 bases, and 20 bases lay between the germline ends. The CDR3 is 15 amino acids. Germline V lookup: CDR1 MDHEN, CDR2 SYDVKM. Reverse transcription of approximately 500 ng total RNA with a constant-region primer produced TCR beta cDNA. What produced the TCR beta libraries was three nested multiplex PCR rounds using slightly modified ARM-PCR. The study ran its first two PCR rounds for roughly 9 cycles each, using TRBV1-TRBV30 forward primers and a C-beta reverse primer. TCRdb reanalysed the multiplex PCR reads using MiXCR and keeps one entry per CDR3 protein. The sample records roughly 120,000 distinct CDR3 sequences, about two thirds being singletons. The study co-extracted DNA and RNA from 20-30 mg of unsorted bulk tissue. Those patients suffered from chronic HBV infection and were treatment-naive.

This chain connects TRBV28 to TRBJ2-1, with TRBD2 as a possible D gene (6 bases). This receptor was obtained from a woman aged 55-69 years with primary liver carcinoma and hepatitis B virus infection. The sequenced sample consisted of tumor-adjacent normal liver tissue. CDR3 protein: CASSPIELAAHEQFF. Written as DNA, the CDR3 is TGTGCCAGCAGCCCGATCGAACTAGCAGCCCATGAGCAGTTCTTC.